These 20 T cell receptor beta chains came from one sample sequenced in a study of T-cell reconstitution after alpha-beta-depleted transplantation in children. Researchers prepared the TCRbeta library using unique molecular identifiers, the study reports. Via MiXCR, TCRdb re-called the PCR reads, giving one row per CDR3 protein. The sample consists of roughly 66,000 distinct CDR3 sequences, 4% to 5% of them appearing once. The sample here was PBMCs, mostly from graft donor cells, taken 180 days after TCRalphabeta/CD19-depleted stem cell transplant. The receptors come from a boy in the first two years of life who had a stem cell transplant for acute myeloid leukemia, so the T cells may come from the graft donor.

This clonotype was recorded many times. The CDR3 DNA is TGTGCCTGGAGTGTAGAGGGTACACAGAATTCACCCCTCCACTTT. It is translated as CAWSVEGTQNSPLHF. The chain uses TRBV30 and TRBJ1-6; D unclear. The germline V gene has CDR1 GTSNPN and CDR2 SVGIG (reference sequence). V was cut by 0 bases and J by 7 bases, with 13 bases left in between. This CDR3 region has 15 residues.

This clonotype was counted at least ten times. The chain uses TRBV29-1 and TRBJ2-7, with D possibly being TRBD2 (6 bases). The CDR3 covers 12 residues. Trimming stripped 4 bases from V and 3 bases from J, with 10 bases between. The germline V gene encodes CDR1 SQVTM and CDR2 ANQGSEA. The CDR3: CSVATGLYEQYV. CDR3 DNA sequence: TGCAGCGTTGCAACGGGACTCTACGAGCAGTACGTC.

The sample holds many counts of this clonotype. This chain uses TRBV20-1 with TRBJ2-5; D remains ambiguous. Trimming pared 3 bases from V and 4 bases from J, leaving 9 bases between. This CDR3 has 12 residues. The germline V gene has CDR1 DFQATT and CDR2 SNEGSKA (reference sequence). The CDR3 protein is CSARTVSETQYF. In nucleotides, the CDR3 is TGCAGTGCTAGGACGGTATCAGAGACCCAGTACTTC.

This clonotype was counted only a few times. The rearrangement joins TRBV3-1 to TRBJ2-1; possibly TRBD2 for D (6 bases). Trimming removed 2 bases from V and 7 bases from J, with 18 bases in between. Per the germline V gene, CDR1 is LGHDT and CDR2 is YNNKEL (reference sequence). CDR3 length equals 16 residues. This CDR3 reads CASSQLAAGPLNEQFF. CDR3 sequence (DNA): TGTGCCAGCAGCCAATTAGCCGCGGGGCCACTTAATGAGCAGTTCTTC.

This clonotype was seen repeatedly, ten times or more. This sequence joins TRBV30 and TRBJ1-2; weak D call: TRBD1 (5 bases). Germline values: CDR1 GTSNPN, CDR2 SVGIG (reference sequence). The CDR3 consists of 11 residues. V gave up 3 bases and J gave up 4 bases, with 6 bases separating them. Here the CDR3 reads CAWSDSYGYTF. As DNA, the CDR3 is TGTGCCTGGAGCGACAGCTATGGCTACACCTTC.

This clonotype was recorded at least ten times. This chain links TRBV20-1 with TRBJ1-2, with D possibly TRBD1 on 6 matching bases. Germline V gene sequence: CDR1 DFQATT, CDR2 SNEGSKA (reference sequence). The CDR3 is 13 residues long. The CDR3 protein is CSCGGAPPYGYTF. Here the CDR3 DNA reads TGCAGCTGCGGGGGGGCTCCCCCCTATGGCTACACCTTC.

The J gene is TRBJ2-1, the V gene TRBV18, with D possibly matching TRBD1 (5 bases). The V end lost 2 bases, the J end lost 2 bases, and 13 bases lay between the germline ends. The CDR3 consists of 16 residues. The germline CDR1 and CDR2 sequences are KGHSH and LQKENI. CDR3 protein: CASSPRQTKAYNEQFF. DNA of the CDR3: TGTGCCAGCTCACCAAGACAGACCAAAGCCTACAATGAGCAGTTCTTC.

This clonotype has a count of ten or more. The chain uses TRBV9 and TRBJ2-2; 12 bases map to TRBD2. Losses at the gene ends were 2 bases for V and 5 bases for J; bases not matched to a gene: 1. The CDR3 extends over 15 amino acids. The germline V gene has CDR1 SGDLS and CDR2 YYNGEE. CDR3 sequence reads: CASSVGTSGTGELFF. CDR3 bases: TGTGCCAGCAGCGTGGGGACTAGCGGGACCGGGGAGCTGTTTTTT.

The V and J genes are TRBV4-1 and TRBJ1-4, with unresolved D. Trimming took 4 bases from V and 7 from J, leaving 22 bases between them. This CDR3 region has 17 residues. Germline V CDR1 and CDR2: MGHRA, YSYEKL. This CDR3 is CASSRTPGNGVGEKLFF. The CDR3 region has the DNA TGCGCCAGCAGCCGTACCCCGGGGAACGGGGTGGGTGAAAAACTGTTTTTT.

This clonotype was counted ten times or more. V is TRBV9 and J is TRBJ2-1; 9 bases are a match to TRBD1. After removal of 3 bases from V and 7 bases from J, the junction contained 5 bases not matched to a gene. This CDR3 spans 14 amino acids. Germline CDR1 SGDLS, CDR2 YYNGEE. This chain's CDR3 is CASSGGQGRNEQFF. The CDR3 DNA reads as TGTGCCAGCAGCGGCGGACAGGGGAGGAATGAGCAGTTCTTC.

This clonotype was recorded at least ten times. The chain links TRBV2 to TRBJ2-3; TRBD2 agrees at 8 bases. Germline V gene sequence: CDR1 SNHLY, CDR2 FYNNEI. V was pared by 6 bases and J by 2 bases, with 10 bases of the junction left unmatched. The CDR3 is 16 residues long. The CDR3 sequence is CASRLVSGAYTDTQYF. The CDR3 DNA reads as TGTGCCAGCAGACTAGTTAGCGGGGCATACACAGATACGCAGTATTTT. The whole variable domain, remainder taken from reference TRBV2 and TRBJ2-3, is EPEVTQTPSHQVTQMGQEVILRCVPISNHLYFYWYRQILGQKVEFLVSFYNNEISEKSEIFDDQFSVERPDGSNFTLKIRSTKLEDSAMYFCASRLVSGAYTDTQYFGPGTRLTVL.

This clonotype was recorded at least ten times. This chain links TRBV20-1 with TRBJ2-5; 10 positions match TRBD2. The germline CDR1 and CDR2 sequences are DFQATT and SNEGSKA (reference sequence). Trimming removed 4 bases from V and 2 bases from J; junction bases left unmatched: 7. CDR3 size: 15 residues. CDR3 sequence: CSAILLAGLQETQYF. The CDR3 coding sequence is TGCAGTGCTATACTACTAGCGGGGTTACAAGAGACCCAGTACTTC.

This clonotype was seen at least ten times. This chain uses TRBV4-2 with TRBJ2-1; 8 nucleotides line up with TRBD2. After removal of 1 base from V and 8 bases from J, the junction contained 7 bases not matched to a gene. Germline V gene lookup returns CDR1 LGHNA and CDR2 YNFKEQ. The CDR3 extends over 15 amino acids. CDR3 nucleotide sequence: TGTGCCAGCAGCCAAGTAGAGGGACTAGGACATGAGCAGTTCTTC. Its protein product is CASSQVEGLGHEQFF.

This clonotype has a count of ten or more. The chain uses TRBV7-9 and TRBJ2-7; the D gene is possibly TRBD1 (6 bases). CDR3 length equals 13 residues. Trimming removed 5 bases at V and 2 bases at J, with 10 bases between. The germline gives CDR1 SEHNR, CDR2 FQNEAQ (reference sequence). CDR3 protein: CASSLTGPYEQYF. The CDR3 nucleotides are TGTGCCAGCAGCCTGACAGGTCCCTACGAGCAGTACTTC.

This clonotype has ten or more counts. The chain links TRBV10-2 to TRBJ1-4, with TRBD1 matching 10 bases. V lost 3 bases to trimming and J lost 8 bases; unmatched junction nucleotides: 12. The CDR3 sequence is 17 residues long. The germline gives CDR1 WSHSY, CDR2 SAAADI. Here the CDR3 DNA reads TGCGCCAGCAGTGACCCCCTTCATGGGACAGGGGACGAAAAACTGTTTTTT. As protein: CASSDPLHGTGDEKLFF.

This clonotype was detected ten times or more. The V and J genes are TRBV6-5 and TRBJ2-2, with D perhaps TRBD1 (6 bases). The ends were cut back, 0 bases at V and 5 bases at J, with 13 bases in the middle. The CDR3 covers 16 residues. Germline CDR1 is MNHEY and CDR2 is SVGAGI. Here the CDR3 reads CASSYSTGQLTGELFF. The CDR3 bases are TGTGCCAGCAGTTACTCGACAGGACAGCTAACCGGGGAGCTGTTTTTT.

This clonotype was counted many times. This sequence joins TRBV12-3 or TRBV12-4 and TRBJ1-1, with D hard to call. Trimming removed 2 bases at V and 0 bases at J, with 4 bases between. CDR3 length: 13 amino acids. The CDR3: CASSLTMNTEAFF. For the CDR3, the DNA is TGTGCCAGCAGTTTAACGATGAACACTGAAGCTTTCTTT.

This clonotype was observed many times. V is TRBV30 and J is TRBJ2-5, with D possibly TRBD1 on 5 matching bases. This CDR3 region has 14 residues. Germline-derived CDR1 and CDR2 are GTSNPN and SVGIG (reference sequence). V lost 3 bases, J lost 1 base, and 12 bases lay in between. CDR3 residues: CAWRPKGIQETQYF. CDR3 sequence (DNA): TGTGCCTGGAGGCCCAAGGGGATCCAAGAGACCCAGTACTTC.

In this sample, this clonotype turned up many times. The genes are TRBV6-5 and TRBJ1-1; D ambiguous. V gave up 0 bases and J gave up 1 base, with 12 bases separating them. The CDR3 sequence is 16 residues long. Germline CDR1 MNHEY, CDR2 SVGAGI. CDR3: CASSYSTWRENTEAFF. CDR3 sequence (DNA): TGTGCCAGCAGTTACTCGACTTGGCGGGAGAACACTGAAGCTTTCTTT.

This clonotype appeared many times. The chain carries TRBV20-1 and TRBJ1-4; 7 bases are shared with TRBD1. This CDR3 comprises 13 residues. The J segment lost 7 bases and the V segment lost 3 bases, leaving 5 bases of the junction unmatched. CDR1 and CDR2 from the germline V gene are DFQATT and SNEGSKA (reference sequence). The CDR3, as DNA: TGCAGTGCTAGCTACAGGGGAAGTGAAAAACTGTTTTTT. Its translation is CSASYRGSEKLFF.